This T cell receptor (beta chain) was identified in a study of cytomegalovirus exposure and HLA in healthy donors. Study results and limitations: Reportedly, cytomegalovirus status was diagnosed with high sensitivity and specificity. The study listed roughly 150 cytomegalovirus-associated TCR beta chains. There were a few CMV-associated chains whose specificity for CMV antigens was confirmed in vitro.

The assay was immunoSEQ multiplex PCR, and TCRdb's table has in-frame clones only and misses some. The sample holds 200,000 to 250,000 clones, just under 90% seen once. For this clone: Antigen specificity is unknown.

While the first cohort had several hundred subjects, the donors belonged to the separate validation cohort of about 120 subjects. Germline lookup yields CDR1 KGHSH and CDR2 LQKENI. V was clipped by 6 bases and J by 6 bases, with 9 bases between them. The CDR3 is 13 residues long. The specimen was PBMCs. This clonotype was sampled from a man aged 18 to 29 in good health and CMV-seronegative. V gene TRBV18 combines with J gene TRBJ1-6; the D is unclear. CDR3 protein: CASSLEANSPLHF. The CDR3, as DNA: TGTGCCAGCTCCCTCGAAGCTAATTCACCCCTCCACTTT.